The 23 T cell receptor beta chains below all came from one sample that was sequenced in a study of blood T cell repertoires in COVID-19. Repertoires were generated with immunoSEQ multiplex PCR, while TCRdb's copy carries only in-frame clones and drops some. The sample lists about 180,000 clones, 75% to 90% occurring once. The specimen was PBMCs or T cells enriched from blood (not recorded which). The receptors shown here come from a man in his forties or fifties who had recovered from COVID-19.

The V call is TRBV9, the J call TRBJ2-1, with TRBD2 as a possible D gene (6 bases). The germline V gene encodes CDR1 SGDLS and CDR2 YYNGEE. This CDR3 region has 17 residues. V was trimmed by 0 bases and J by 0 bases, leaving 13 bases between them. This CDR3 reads CASSVGGSGISYNEQFF. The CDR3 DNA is TGTGCCAGCAGCGTAGGAGGTAGCGGTATCTCCTACAATGAGCAGTTCTTC.

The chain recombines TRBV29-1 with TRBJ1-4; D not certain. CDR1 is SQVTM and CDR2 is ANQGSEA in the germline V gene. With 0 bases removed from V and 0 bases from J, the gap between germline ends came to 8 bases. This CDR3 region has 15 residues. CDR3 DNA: TGCAGCGTTGAAGATAGATCCGCAACTAATGAAAAACTGTTTTTT. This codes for CSVEDRSATNEKLFF.

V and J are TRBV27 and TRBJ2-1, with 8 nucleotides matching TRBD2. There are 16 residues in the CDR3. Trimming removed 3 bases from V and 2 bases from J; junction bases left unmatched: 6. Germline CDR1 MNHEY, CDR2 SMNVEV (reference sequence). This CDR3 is CASSFLPSGPYNEQFF. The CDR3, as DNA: TGTGCCAGCAGTTTTCTACCTAGCGGGCCCTACAATGAGCAGTTCTTC.

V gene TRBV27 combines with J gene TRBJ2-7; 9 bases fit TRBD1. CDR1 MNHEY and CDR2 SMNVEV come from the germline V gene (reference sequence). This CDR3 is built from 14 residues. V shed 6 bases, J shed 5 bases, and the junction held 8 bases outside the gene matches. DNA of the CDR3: TGTGCCAGCAGGCAAAACAGGGGGCGCGACGAGCAGTACTTC. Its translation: CASRQNRGRDEQYF.

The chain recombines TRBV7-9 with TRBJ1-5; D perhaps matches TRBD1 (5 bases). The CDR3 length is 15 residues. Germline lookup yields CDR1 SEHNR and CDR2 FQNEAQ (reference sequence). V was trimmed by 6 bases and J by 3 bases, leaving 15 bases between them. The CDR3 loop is CASSKGAGNNQPQHF. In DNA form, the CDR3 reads TGTGCCAGCAGTAAAGGGGCAGGGAACAATCAGCCCCAGCATTTT.

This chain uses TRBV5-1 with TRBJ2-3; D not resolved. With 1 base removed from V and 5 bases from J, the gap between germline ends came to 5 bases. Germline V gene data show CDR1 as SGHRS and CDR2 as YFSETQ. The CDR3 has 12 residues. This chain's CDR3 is CASSLTGDTQYF. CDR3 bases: TGCGCCAGCAGCTTGACGGGAGATACGCAGTATTTT.

The CDR3 region has the DNA TGTGCCGGCGGACAGGGTATGAACACTGAAGCTTTCTTT. Its protein is CAGGQGMNTEAFF. This rearrangement joins TRBV30 to TRBJ1-1, with TRBD1 identical over 8 bases. The germline V gene has CDR1 GTSNPN and CDR2 SVGIG (reference sequence). J gave up 0 bases and V 8 bases, and 5 bases lay outside the gene matches. This CDR3 comprises 13 residues.

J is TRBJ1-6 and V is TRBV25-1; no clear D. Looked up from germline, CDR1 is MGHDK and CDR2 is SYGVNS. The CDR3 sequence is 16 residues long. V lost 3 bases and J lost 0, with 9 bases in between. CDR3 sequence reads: CASSDPWSSYNSPLHF. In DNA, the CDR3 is TGTGCCAGCAGTGATCCCTGGAGCTCCTATAATTCACCCCTCCACTTT.

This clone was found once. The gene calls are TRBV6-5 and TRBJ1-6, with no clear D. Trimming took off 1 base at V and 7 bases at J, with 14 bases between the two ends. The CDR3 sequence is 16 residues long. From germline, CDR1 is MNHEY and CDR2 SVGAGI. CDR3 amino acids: CASSYWAGQKNSPLHF. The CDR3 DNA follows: TGTGCCAGCAGTTACTGGGCAGGCCAGAAGAATTCACCCCTCCACTTT.

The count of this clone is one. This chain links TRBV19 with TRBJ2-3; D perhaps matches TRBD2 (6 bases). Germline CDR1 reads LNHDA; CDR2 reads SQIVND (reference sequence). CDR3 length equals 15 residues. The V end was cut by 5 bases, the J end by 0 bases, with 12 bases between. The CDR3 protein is CASSYAGFSTDTQYF. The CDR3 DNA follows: TGTGCCAGTAGTTACGCGGGGTTTAGCACAGATACGCAGTATTTT.

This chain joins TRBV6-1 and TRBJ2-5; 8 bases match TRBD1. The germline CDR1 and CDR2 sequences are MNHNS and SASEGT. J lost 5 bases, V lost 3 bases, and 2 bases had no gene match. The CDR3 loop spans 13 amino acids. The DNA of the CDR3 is TGTGCCAGCAGTGACAGGGGGCTGGAGACCCAGTACTTC. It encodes CASSDRGLETQYF.

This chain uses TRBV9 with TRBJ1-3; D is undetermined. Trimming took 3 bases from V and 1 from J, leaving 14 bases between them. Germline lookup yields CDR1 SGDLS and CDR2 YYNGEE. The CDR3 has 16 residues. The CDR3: CASSANTRSSGNTIYF. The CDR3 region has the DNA TGTGCCAGCAGCGCAAATACACGATCATCTGGAAACACCATATATTTT.

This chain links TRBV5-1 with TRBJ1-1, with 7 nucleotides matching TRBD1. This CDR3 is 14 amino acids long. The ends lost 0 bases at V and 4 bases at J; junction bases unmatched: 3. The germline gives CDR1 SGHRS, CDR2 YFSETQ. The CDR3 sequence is CASSLEGASTEAFF. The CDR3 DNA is TGCGCCAGCAGCTTGGAGGGGGCGAGCACTGAAGCTTTCTTT.

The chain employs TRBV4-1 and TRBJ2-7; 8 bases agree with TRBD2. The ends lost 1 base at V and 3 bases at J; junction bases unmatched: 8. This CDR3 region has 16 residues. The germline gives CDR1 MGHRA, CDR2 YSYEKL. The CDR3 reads CASSQGRGLGHYEQYF. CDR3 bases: TGCGCCAGCAGCCAAGGACGGGGACTAGGTCACTACGAGCAGTACTTC.

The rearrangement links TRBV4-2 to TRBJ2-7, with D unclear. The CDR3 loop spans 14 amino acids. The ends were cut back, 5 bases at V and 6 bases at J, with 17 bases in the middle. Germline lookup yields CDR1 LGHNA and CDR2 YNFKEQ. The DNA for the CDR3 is TGTGCCAGCAGCTCACTATCCGACTCGGGCGAGCAGTACTTC. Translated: CASSSLSDSGEQYF.

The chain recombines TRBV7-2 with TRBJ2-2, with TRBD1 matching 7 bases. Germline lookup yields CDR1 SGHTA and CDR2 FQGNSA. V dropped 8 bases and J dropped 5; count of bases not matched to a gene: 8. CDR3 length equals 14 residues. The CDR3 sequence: CASPTGVVTGELFF. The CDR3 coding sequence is TGTGCCAGCCCCACAGGGGTGGTTACCGGGGAGCTGTTTTTT.

The CDR3 DNA sequence: TGTGCCAGCAGTTTATCCGGACAGGAGTATGGCTACACCTTC. Protein sequence: CASSLSGQEYGYTF. The chain uses TRBV27 and TRBJ1-2; 7 bases map to TRBD1. CDR1 and CDR2 from the germline V gene are MNHEY and SMNVEV (reference sequence). J gave up 5 bases and V 0 bases, and 3 bases lay outside the gene matches. The CDR3 has 14 amino acids.

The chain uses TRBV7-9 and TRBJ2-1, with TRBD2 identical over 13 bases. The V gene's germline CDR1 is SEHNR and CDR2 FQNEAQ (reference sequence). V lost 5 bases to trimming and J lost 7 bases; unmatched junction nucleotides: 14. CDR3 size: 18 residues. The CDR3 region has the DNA TGTGCCAGCAGCGGGCGGACTAGCGGGAGTTTTATTATTAATGAGCAGTTCTTC. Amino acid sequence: CASSGRTSGSFIINEQFF.

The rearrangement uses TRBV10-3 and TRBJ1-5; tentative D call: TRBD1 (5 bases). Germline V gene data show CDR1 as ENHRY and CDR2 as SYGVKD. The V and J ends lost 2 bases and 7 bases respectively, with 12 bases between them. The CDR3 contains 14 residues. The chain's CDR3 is CAISEGGDTQPQHF. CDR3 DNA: TGTGCCATCAGTGAGGGGGGGGATACCCAGCCCCAGCATTTT.

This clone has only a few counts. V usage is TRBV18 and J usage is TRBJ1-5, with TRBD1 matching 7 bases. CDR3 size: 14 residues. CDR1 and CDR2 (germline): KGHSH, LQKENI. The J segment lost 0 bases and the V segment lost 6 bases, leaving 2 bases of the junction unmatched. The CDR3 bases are TGTGCCAGCTCGGGACAGTATAGCAATCAGCCCCAGCATTTT. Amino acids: CASSGQYSNQPQHF.

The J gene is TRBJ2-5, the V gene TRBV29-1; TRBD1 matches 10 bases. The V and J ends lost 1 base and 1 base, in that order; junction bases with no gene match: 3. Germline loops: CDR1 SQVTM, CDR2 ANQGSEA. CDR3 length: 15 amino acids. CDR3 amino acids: CSVEGTGGIQETQYF. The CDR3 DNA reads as TGCAGCGTTGAAGGGACAGGGGGAATCCAAGAGACCCAGTACTTC.

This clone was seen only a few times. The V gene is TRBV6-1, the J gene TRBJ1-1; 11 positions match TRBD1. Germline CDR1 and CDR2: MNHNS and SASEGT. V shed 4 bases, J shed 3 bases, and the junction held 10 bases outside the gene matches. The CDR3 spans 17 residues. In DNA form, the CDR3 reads TGTGCCAGCAGTGGGACAGGGGGCTTTAGTTGGGACACTGAAGCTTTCTTT. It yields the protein CASSGTGGFSWDTEAFF.

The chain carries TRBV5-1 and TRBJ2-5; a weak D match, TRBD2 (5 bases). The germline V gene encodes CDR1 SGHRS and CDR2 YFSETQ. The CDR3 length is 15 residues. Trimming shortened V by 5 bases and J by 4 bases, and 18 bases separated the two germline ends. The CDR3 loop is CASSNSAPGGETQYF. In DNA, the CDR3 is TGCGCCAGCAGTAATTCCGCTCCCGGAGGAGAGACCCAGTACTTC.